The 18 T cell receptor beta chains below all came from one sample that was sequenced in a study of blood T cells in healthy people across ages. The use of a sample-barcoded 5' primer and a J-beta primer mix characterized a second PCR of roughly 6 to 11 cycles. TCRdb re-analysed the 5' RACE reads in MiXCR, keeping a single row per CDR3 protein. The sample lists around 870,000 distinct CDR3 sequences, around 28% occurring once. The sequenced material came from blood. The receptors come from a woman at least 80 years old in good health.

This clonotype has ten or more counts. V and J are TRBV20-1 and TRBJ1-2; TRBD1 is a possible D gene (5 bases). Germline CDR1 reads DFQATT; CDR2 reads SNEGSKA (reference sequence). The CDR3 length is 13 residues. Trimming took 5 bases from V and 4 from J, leaving 14 bases between them. CDR3 amino acids: CSAPPPGSYGYTF. In nucleotides, the CDR3 is TGCAGTGCTCCCCCCCCAGGGTCCTATGGCTACACCTTC.

This clonotype appeared many times. J is TRBJ1-6 and V is TRBV9; no firm D call. Germline V gene sequence: CDR1 SGDLS, CDR2 YYNGEE. V lost 0 bases and J lost 13, with 11 bases in between. There are 13 residues in the CDR3. The CDR3 sequence is CASSVGAIAPLHF. CDR3 coding DNA: TGTGCCAGCAGCGTAGGGGCCATTGCGCCCCTCCACTTT.

This clonotype was observed a few times. This CDR3 reads CASSTRDYSEKLFF. CDR3 in DNA: TGTGCCAGCAGCACCCGGGACTACAGTGAAAAACTGTTTTTT. The chain links TRBV6-6 to TRBJ1-4, with D perhaps matching TRBD1 (5 bases). Trimming took 6 bases from V and 7 from J, leaving 15 bases between them. This CDR3 has 14 residues. Germline V CDR1 and CDR2: MNHNY, SVGAGI (reference sequence).

The V gene is TRBV6-1, the J gene TRBJ1-2; D not certain. Germline loops: CDR1 MNHNS, CDR2 SASEGT. The CDR3 totals 13 residues. Trimming removed 8 bases from V and 6 bases from J, with 16 bases in between. CDR3 sequence (DNA): TGTGCCAGCGGCGGGATTAGGGAACATGGCTACACCTTC. Its translation is CASGGIREHGYTF.

The table lists this clonotype with many counts. V and J are TRBV2 and TRBJ2-7, with 8 bases matching TRBD1. The CDR3 totals 13 residues. The trim removed 6 bases at V and 5 bases at J, leaving 6 bases unmatched. In germline, CDR1 is SNHLY, CDR2 FYNNEI. The CDR3 protein is CASRQDRGHEQYF. The CDR3 coding sequence is TGTGCCAGCAGACAAGACAGGGGACACGAGCAGTACTTC.

The chain combines TRBV12-3 or TRBV12-4 with TRBJ1-1; 7 bases match TRBD1. CDR3 size: 15 residues. The ends lost 5 bases at V and 0 bases at J; junction bases unmatched: 6. As DNA, the CDR3 is TGTGCCAGCAGTCCCAGGGGGGAGGTGAACACTGAAGCTTTCTTT. Amino acids: CASSPRGEVNTEAFF.

This chain connects TRBV3-1 to TRBJ1-1; D gene uncertain. V was cut by 5 bases and J by 1 base, with 11 bases left in between. This CDR3 spans 14 amino acids. Germline V gives CDR1 LGHDT, CDR2 YNNKEL (reference sequence). The CDR3 sequence: CASSYSHGNTEAFF. CDR3 sequence (DNA): TGTGCCAGCAGCTACTCCCATGGGAACACTGAAGCTTTCTTT.

At least ten counts were recorded for this clonotype. This chain connects TRBV21-1 to TRBJ1-1; the table's D gene call, TRBD1, was not cross checked with the DNA. TRBV21-1 is a listed pseudogene. The CDR3 is made up of 13 amino acids. The CDR3 here is CASSRQKNTEAFF. CDR3 nucleotide sequence: TGTGCCAGCAGCCGACAGAAAAACACTGAAGCTTTCTTT.

This clonotype has at least ten counts. The chain combines TRBV28 with TRBJ2-1; 10 positions agree with TRBD2. There are 15 residues in the CDR3. Losses at the gene ends were 8 bases for V and 3 bases for J; bases not matched to a gene: 7. Germline CDR1 is MDHEN and CDR2 is SYDVKM. CDR3 coding DNA: TGTGCCAGCCGGGGCTCTAGCGGGGGCTACAATGAGCAGTTCTTC. Protein product: CASRGSSGGYNEQFF.

This sequence joins TRBV27 and TRBJ2-5, with D maybe TRBD2 (6 bases). V was cut by 1 base and J by 0 bases, with 12 bases left in between. The CDR3 is made up of 16 amino acids. Germline V gene sequence: CDR1 MNHEY, CDR2 SMNVEV (reference sequence). CDR3 protein: CASSLWGTEYQETQYF. For the CDR3, the DNA is TGTGCCAGCAGTTTATGGGGGACTGAGTACCAAGAGACCCAGTACTTC.

This clonotype has only a few counts. V is TRBV6-2 or TRBV6-3 and J is TRBJ1-1; a weak D match, TRBD1 (5 bases). This CDR3 has 18 residues. Germline V gives CDR1 MNHEY, CDR2 SVGEGT. Trimming shortened V by 0 bases and J by 0 bases, and 17 bases separated the two germline ends. The CDR3 region is CASSYSQRGRRLNTEAFF. The CDR3 DNA follows: TGTGCCAGCAGTTACTCGCAGAGGGGCCGGCGGTTGAACACTGAAGCTTTCTTT.

At least ten counts were recorded for this clonotype. This chain connects TRBV29-1 to TRBJ2-5; weak D call: TRBD1 (6 bases). V lost 7 bases to trimming and J lost 5 bases, with 11 bases between them. From germline, CDR1 is SQVTM and CDR2 ANQGSEA. This CDR3 is 11 amino acids long. In DNA, the CDR3 is TGCAGCGCAATACAGGGCGAGACCCAGTACTTC. Translating gives CSAIQGETQYF.

Many counts were recorded for this clonotype. The J gene is TRBJ2-7, the V gene TRBV7-2, with D possibly being TRBD1 or TRBD2 (5 bases each). CDR1 and CDR2 (germline): SGHTA, FQGNSA. V was shortened by 3 bases and J by 2 bases, with 11 bases between the two germline ends. The CDR3 has 14 residues. Written as DNA, the CDR3 is TGTGCCAGCAGCTTGGGGACCCCAGCCTACGAGCAGTACTTC. Amino acid sequence: CASSLGTPAYEQYF.

The rearrangement links TRBV12-3 or TRBV12-4 to TRBJ1-5; weak D call: TRBD1 (5 bases). Trimming cost V 0 bases and J 6 bases, with 15 bases left between them. The CDR3 is made up of 16 amino acids. CDR3 amino acids: CASSLARAGSGQPQHF. The CDR3 nucleotides are TGTGCCAGCAGTTTAGCGCGGGCAGGGTCAGGTCAGCCCCAGCATTTT.

This sequence joins TRBV18 and TRBJ2-2; D might be TRBD2 (5 bases). This CDR3 spans 16 amino acids. Germline V CDR1 and CDR2: KGHSH, LQKENI. V shed 0 bases and J shed 5 bases, with 13 bases lying between them. The CDR3 loop reads CASSPPTGEGTGELFF. CDR3 sequence (DNA): TGTGCCAGCTCACCACCCACCGGGGAAGGGACCGGGGAGCTGTTTTTT.

The chain links TRBV20-1 to TRBJ2-5, with 11 bases aligning to TRBD2. CDR1 and CDR2 from the germline V gene are DFQATT and SNEGSKA (reference sequence). V shed 3 bases and J 4 bases; nucleotides not matched to a gene: 4. The CDR3 extends over 14 amino acids. The DNA for the CDR3 is TGCAGTGCTAGCCCCGGACTAGCGGGAGAGACCCAGTACTTC. Its translation is CSASPGLAGETQYF.

This clonotype was picked up many times. The genes are TRBV6-1 and TRBJ1-1; TRBD1 aligns across 8 bases. The J segment lost 1 base and the V segment lost 4 bases, leaving 5 bases of the junction unmatched. Germline CDR1 MNHNS, CDR2 SASEGT. This CDR3 is built from 15 residues. The CDR3 nucleotides are TGTGCCAGCAGTGCACTAGGGACAGGGAACACTGAAGCTTTCTTT. The encoded protein is CASSALGTGNTEAFF.

This clonotype was recorded at least ten times. The chain employs TRBV27 and TRBJ1-4; D gene unclear. V shed 2 bases and J shed 8 bases, with 12 bases lying between them. Germline V gene sequence: CDR1 MNHEY, CDR2 SMNVEV (reference sequence). The CDR3 covers 14 residues. CDR3 bases: TGTGCCAGCAGTTTAGCCAGCGGGCCGGAAAAACTGTTTTTT. Translating gives CASSLASGPEKLFF. Full variable domain (missing parts from reference TRBV27 and TRBJ1-4): EAQVTQNPRYLITVTGKKLTVTCSQNMNHEYMSWYRQDPGLGLRQIYYSMNVEVTDKGDVPEGYKVSRKEKRNFPLILESPSPNQTSLYFCASSLASGPEKLFFGSGTQLSVL.